This T cell receptor beta chain was found in a study of blood T cell repertoires in COVID-19. Study details: Donors in the United States, Italy and Spain gave samples during acute or convalescent COVID-19. T cells, B-cell-depleted T cells, or PBMCs supplied cDNA or gDNA.

The table lists this clone with a few counts. Authors' methods: It was from reference gene primer amplification that nucleated cell counts were estimated. Here immunoSEQ multiplex PCR was the method, and the copy in TCRdb shows in-frame clones only, minus some. Clone size and the V and J calls come from that table; the DNA yielded D and trimming. The table shows around 250,000 clones, with roughly 83% occurring only once. The CDR3 totals 15 residues. Germline V gives CDR1 KGHSH, CDR2 LQKENI. V dropped 3 bases and J dropped 8 bases, with 20 bases sitting between them. The TCR was taken from an elderly man with acute or convalescent COVID-19. Sequenced: peripheral blood. The chain has TRBV18 and TRBJ2-7; maybe TRBD1 (6 bases). The CDR3 loop reads CASSPEPGQRTKQYF. The CDR3 nucleotides read TGTGCCAGCTCACCTGAACCGGGACAACGTACGAAGCAGTACTTC.